This T cell receptor (beta chain) is from a study of Ad26.COV2.S vaccination and SARS-CoV-2 variants. Overall study context: Donor got 5x10^10 or 1x10^11 viral particles of Ad26.COV2.S.

Clones were read by immunoSEQ multiplex PCR, and TCRdb kept only the in-frame ones, dropping some. The repertoire consists of around 340,000 clones, with around nine tenths occurring once and the leading ten covering just under 5%. Per germline, CDR1 DFQATT and CDR2 SNEGSKA (reference sequence). This CDR3 contains 11 residues. Trimming pared 5 bases from V and 4 bases from J, leaving 8 bases between. This clone was recorded only once. The target antigen is unknown. Study conclusions and caveats: Reports say spike-specific CD8+ and CD4+ T cell responses covered substantial breadth after vaccination.

Noted treatment: roughly 20 received Ad26.COV2.S at low or high dose, single or two shots; about 5 received placebo; per-sample allocation not given. Vaccine and placebo recipients were sampled on day 63 after the first injection. This TCR came from a person aged 18 to 59 who received the Ad26.COV2.S COVID-19 vaccine or a placebo. This sequence joins TRBV20-1 and TRBJ1-1; D gene ambiguous. Specimen: peripheral blood, collected in a trial of Ad26.COV2.S vaccine versus placebo. CDR3 in DNA: TGCAGTGCTCTGGCCATCACTGAAGCTTTCTTT. Amino acid sequence: CSALAITEAFF.